These 29 T cell receptor beta chains were sequenced from one sample in a study of blood T cell repertoires in COVID-19. TCRdb keeps only in-frame clones here, not all; method: immunoSEQ multiplex PCR. The sample lists more than 25,000 clones, roughly 85% occurring once. The sequencing sample was made of peripheral blood. Receptors were obtained from a man aged 55 to 70 with active COVID-19.

The V and J genes are TRBV7-3 and TRBJ1-2; D is ambiguous. Trimming left V 4 bases short and J 4 bases short, with 16 bases between. This CDR3 is built from 15 residues. Germline CDR1 SGHTA, CDR2 FQGTGA. CDR3 sequence (DNA): TGTGCCAGCAGCTCCGCCGCCTCAGGATTCTATGGCTACACCTTC. It translates to CASSSAASGFYGYTF.

The chain links TRBV7-8 to TRBJ1-2, with TRBD1 identical over 8 bases. Losses at the gene ends were 1 base for V and 2 bases for J; bases not matched to a gene: 15. This CDR3 contains 19 residues. Per the germline V gene, CDR1 is SGHVS and CDR2 is FQNEAQ. Here the CDR3 DNA reads TGTGCCAGCAGCTTAGTCGCGCTTCAAGGACAGGGATGGAACTATGGCTACACCTTC. Amino acid sequence: CASSLVALQGQGWNYGYTF.

The chain joins TRBV7-8 to TRBJ2-1, with D possibly matching TRBD2 (6 bases). The V end was cut by 4 bases, the J end by 7 bases, with 23 bases between. CDR1 is SGHVS, CDR2 FQNEAQ, per germline. The CDR3 sequence is 17 residues long. The CDR3 coding sequence is TGTGCCAGCAGCTCAAGCCTACAAGGGAGGAAGGGGAATGAGCAGTTCTTC. Protein: CASSSSLQGRKGNEQFF.

J is TRBJ2-1 and V is TRBV9; D gene ambiguous. Germline CDR1 and CDR2: SGDLS and YYNGEE. The CDR3 runs 14 residues. V lost 4 bases to trimming and J lost 0 bases, with 8 bases between them. CDR3 sequence reads: CASSPDSSYNEQFF. CDR3 DNA: TGTGCCAGCAGCCCCGATAGCTCCTACAATGAGCAGTTCTTC.

The chain links TRBV28 to TRBJ2-7, with 7 bases matching TRBD1. Germline V lookup: CDR1 MDHEN, CDR2 SYDVKM. This CDR3 spans 13 amino acids. V was pared by 10 bases and J by 5 bases, with 11 bases of the junction left unmatched. The CDR3 DNA is TGTGCCATCGATGAACAGGGGAACCACGAGCAGTACTTC. Translated: CAIDEQGNHEQYF.

The chain employs TRBV5-4 and TRBJ2-6; D remains ambiguous. This CDR3 spans 15 amino acids. Germline lookup yields CDR1 SGHNT and CDR2 YYREEE (reference sequence). V dropped 0 bases and J dropped 4 bases, with 8 bases sitting between them. The chain's CDR3 is CASSLVAAGANVLTF. In nucleotides, the CDR3 is TGTGCCAGCAGCTTGGTTGCTGCGGGGGCCAACGTCCTGACTTTC.

The CDR3 is CAWSRRSGLAGNEQFF. The CDR3 coding sequence is TGTGCCTGGAGCCGGAGGTCGGGACTAGCGGGCAATGAGCAGTTCTTC. J is TRBJ2-1 and V is TRBV30; 12 nucleotides match TRBD2. Germline assignment: CDR1 GTSNPN and CDR2 SVGIG (reference sequence). The CDR3 spans 16 residues. V shed 3 bases, J shed 6 bases, and the junction held 9 bases outside the gene matches.

The DNA of the CDR3 is TGCGCCAGCAGCGGTACGGGACAGGGTCGCACCGGGGAGCTGTTTTTT. Encoded protein: CASSGTGQGRTGELFF. The rearrangement joins TRBV5-1 to TRBJ2-2, with 9 bases matching TRBD1. In germline, CDR1 is SGHRS, CDR2 YFSETQ. The length of the CDR3 is 16 residues. Trimming at V came to 4 bases and at J to 4 bases, leaving 8 bases not matched to a gene. The full variable domain, in which reference TRBV5-1 and TRBJ2-2 provide the parts outside the CDR3, is KAGVTQTPRYLIKTRGQQVTLSCSPISGHRSVSWYQQTPGQGLQFLFEYFSETQRNKGNFPGRFSGRQFSNSRSEMNVSTLELGDSALYLCASSGTGQGRTGELFFGEGSRLTVL.

The rearrangement joins TRBV5-1 to TRBJ1-2; D is undetermined. Trimming shortened V by 0 bases and J by 7 bases, and 7 bases separated the two germline ends. This CDR3 is 12 amino acids long. Germline assignment: CDR1 SGHRS and CDR2 YFSETQ. DNA of the CDR3: TGCGCCAGCAGCTTGGCTGAGGGTGGCTACACCTTC. As protein: CASSLAEGGYTF.

The chain carries TRBV5-1 and TRBJ2-1; 14 nucleotides agree with TRBD2. The germline gives CDR1 SGHRS, CDR2 YFSETQ. The V segment lost 5 bases and the J segment 8 bases; nucleotides outside the gene matches: 9. This CDR3 comprises 16 residues. The CDR3 reads CASSSGLAGVGDEQFF. In DNA, the CDR3 is TGCGCCAGCAGTTCGGGACTAGCGGGAGTCGGGGATGAGCAGTTCTTC.

J is TRBJ2-7 and V is TRBV11-2; 10 bases agree with TRBD1. The germline gives CDR1 SGHAT, CDR2 FQNNGV. This CDR3 comprises 16 residues. With 4 bases clipped from V and 4 bases from J, the junction kept 10 bases outside the gene matches. The CDR3 spells CASSSTRQGARYEQYF. In DNA, the CDR3 is TGTGCCAGCAGCTCCACGAGACAGGGGGCCAGGTACGAGCAGTACTTC.

The CDR3 DNA follows: TGCGCCAGCAGCTTCGCCGGGACTTATGAGCAGTTCTTC. This encodes CASSFAGTYEQFF. V usage is TRBV5-1 and J usage is TRBJ2-1, with a possible D match to TRBD2 (6 bases). This CDR3 is built from 13 residues. Germline CDR1 is SGHRS and CDR2 is YFSETQ. V shed 2 bases and J shed 8 bases, with 11 bases lying between them.

This clone was detected only once. The rearrangement uses TRBV6-5 and TRBJ1-1, with D tentatively TRBD1 (5 bases). The germline V gene has CDR1 MNHEY and CDR2 SVGAGI. V lost 2 bases and J 5 bases, leaving 12 bases between the germline ends. The CDR3 is 14 amino acids. The CDR3 sequence is CASSYRGGGTEAFF. Here the CDR3 DNA reads TGTGCCAGCAGTTACCGCGGGGGAGGTACTGAAGCTTTCTTT.

This chain joins TRBV5-1 and TRBJ2-1; 8 nucleotides match TRBD2. CDR1 is SGHRS, CDR2 YFSETQ, per germline. With V trimmed by 4 bases and J by 6 bases, 9 bases remained unmatched. This CDR3 is built from 15 residues. The DNA of the CDR3 is TGCGCCAGCAGCCTGGGAGGTAGCGGGACCAATGAGCAGTTCTTC. It specifies CASSLGGSGTNEQFF.

J is TRBJ2-1 and V is TRBV27; D is possibly TRBD2 (7 bases). The V and J ends lost 2 bases and 4 bases respectively, with 12 bases between them. The germline gives CDR1 MNHEY, CDR2 SMNVEV (reference sequence). The CDR3 contains 15 residues. The CDR3 DNA is TGTGCCAGCAGTTTAAGGGGGACTACTTACAATGAGCAGTTCTTC. This sequence encodes CASSLRGTTYNEQFF.

The rearrangement uses TRBV6-5 and TRBJ1-5; 8 nucleotides align to TRBD1. V dropped 6 bases and J dropped 1; count of bases not matched to a gene: 5. CDR1 and CDR2 (germline): MNHEY, SVGAGI. This CDR3 contains 15 residues. DNA for the CDR3: TGTGCCAGCAGGGGTGACAGGGGCAGCAATCAGCCCCAGCATTTT. It is translated as CASRGDRGSNQPQHF.

The sample holds one count of this clone. This sequence joins TRBV10-1 and TRBJ2-3; 14 nucleotides match TRBD2. The junction had 12 bases not matched to a gene; V was cut back by 3 bases and J by 4 bases. Germline V gives CDR1 WNHNN, CDR2 SYGVQD (reference sequence). This CDR3 comprises 19 residues. CDR3 nucleotides: TGCGCCAGCAGTGACCAGGGACTAGCGGGAGAGAATGCCCCAGATACGCAGTATTTT. Residues: CASSDQGLAGENAPDTQYF.

The chain recombines TRBV12-3 or TRBV12-4 with TRBJ2-1; unclear D gene. With 2 bases removed from V and 6 bases from J, the gap between germline ends came to 5 bases. The CDR3 length is 12 residues. The DNA of the CDR3 is TGTGCCAGCAGTTTATCGGTCAATGAGCAGTTCTTC. Translating gives CASSLSVNEQFF.

The chain recombines TRBV6-1 with TRBJ2-7, with D possibly TRBD2 on 6 matching bases. There are 14 residues in the CDR3. V was pared by 3 bases and J by 6 bases, with 15 bases between. Germline V lookup: CDR1 MNHNS, CDR2 SASEGT. The CDR3: CASSDPTGVREQYF. The CDR3 DNA is TGTGCCAGCAGTGATCCGACGGGGGTCCGCGAGCAGTACTTC.

The CDR3 loop is CASSVRGDEQFF. CDR3 coding DNA: TGTGCCAGTAGTGTCCGCGGCGATGAGCAGTTCTTC. The chain links TRBV19 to TRBJ2-1; D unresolved. The CDR3 has 12 amino acids. The V end was cut by 5 bases, the J end by 8 bases, with 10 bases between. In germline, CDR1 is LNHDA, CDR2 SQIVND (reference sequence). Using reference TRBV19 and TRBJ2-1 for the parts outside the CDR3, the full variable domain is DGGITQSPKYLFRKEGQNVTLSCEQNLNHDAMYWYRQDPGQGLRLIYYSQIVNDFQKGDIAEGYSVSREKKESFPLTVTSAQKNPTAFYLCASSVRGDEQFFGPGTRLTVL.

By sample share, this clone is medium-sized. The chain recombines TRBV6-5 with TRBJ1-5, with D possibly TRBD1 on 5 matching bases. V was clipped by 5 bases and J by 11 bases, with 22 bases between them. Germline CDR1 reads MNHEY; CDR2 reads SVGAGI. The CDR3 has 15 residues. For the CDR3, the DNA is TGTGCCAGCAGTCCCAGATCCCCTGGGGCCCATTCCCAGCATTTT. It translates to CASSPRSPGAHSQHF.

The gene calls are TRBV24-1 and TRBJ2-5; TRBD2 matches at 9 bases. V was pared by 4 bases and J by 6 bases, with 5 bases of the junction left unmatched. Germline values: CDR1 KGHDR, CDR2 SFDVKD. The CDR3 spans 14 residues. The CDR3 DNA reads as TGTGCCACCAGTGACGTAGCGGGAGTAAAGACCCAGTACTTC. It translates to CATSDVAGVKTQYF.

The V call is TRBV19, the J call TRBJ1-1; tentatively, D is TRBD1 (5 bases). The ends were cut back, 6 bases at V and 5 bases at J, with 13 bases in the middle. CDR1 LNHDA and CDR2 SQIVND come from the germline V gene (reference sequence). The CDR3 extends over 13 amino acids. Here the CDR3 DNA reads TGTGCCAGTAGCCCCCAGGGATGGACTGAAGCTTTCTTT. Encoded protein: CASSPQGWTEAFF.

The chain links TRBV28 to TRBJ2-7; no reliable D call. CDR3 length equals 12 residues. Trimming took off 3 bases at V and 2 bases at J, with 5 bases between the two ends. Germline values: CDR1 MDHEN, CDR2 SYDVKM. The CDR3 here is CASSLEPYEQYF. As DNA, the CDR3 is TGTGCCAGCAGTTTGGAGCCCTACGAGCAGTACTTC. Full variable domain (rest looked up from reference TRBV28 and TRBJ2-7): DVKVTQSSRYLVKRTGEKVFLECVQDMDHENMFWYRQDPGLGLRLIYFSYDVKMKEKGDIPEGYSVSREKKERFSLILESASTNQTSMYLCASSLEPYEQYFGPGTRLTVT.

The sample holds one count of this clone. The chain has TRBV11-3 and TRBJ2-1, with 12 nucleotides matching TRBD2. The length of the CDR3 is 16 residues. J lost 4 bases, V lost 1 base, and 2 bases had no gene match. Germline V gives CDR1 SGHNT, CDR2 YENEEA. The CDR3 bases are TGTGCCAGCAGCTTAGGGACTAGCGGGACTTACAATGAGCAGTTCTTC. Its protein product is CASSLGTSGTYNEQFF.

J is TRBJ2-5 and V is TRBV2, with 9 bases identical to TRBD1. Trimming at V came to 6 bases and at J to 5 bases, leaving 1 base not matched to a gene. From germline, CDR1 is SNHLY and CDR2 FYNNEI. CDR3 size: 12 residues. In nucleotides, the CDR3 is TGTGCCAGCAGGGACAGGGGTGAGACCCAGTACTTC. It codes for CASRDRGETQYF.

The chain uses TRBV4-2 and TRBJ2-7; 11 bases are shared with TRBD2. Losses at the gene ends were 1 base for V and 5 bases for J; bases not matched to a gene: 10. The length of the CDR3 is 17 residues. Germline V lookup: CDR1 LGHNA, CDR2 YNFKEQ. Here the CDR3 reads CASSQVPTSGVLNEQYF. CDR3 DNA: TGTGCCAGCAGCCAAGTTCCGACTAGCGGGGTTTTGAACGAGCAGTACTTC.

This clone was counted a single time. The J gene is TRBJ2-1, the V gene TRBV27; 8 bases fit TRBD2. V trimming: 6 bases; J trimming: 6 bases; junction bases outside the gene matches: 19. Germline CDR1 MNHEY, CDR2 SMNVEV (reference sequence). The CDR3 contains 18 residues. The CDR3 coding sequence is TGTGCCAGCAGGGGTCTCCTTAGGTTATTAGCGGGACGCAATGAGCAGTTCTTC. Translating gives CASRGLLRLLAGRNEQFF.

This chain connects TRBV19 to TRBJ1-2, with TRBD1 matching over 7 bases. With 4 bases clipped from V and 4 bases from J, the junction kept 12 bases outside the gene matches. Per the germline V gene, CDR1 is LNHDA and CDR2 is SQIVND (reference sequence). The CDR3 totals 16 residues. CDR3 in DNA: TGTGCCAGTAGTACCCGACAGGGCCCTCCTTTCTATGGCTACACCTTC. Translation gives CASSTRQGPPFYGYTF. The variable domain in full, with the rest retrieved from reference TRBV19 and TRBJ1-2, is DGGITQSPKYLFRKEGQNVTLSCEQNLNHDAMYWYRQDPGQGLRLIYYSQIVNDFQKGDIAEGYSVSREKKESFPLTVTSAQKNPTAFYLCASSTRQGPPFYGYTFGSGTRLTVV.